The 16 T cell receptor beta chains below were found in one sample sequenced in a study of T cell responses to AZD1222 COVID-19 vaccine. Clones were read by immunoSEQ multiplex PCR, and TCRdb kept only the in-frame ones, dropping some. Of about 150,000 clones in the sample, 80% to 95% were seen once. The sample was peripheral blood, taken 28 days after the second AZD1222 dose. The receptors derive from an adult who received the AZD1222 COVID-19 vaccine.

V gene TRBV2 combines with J gene TRBJ1-6, with TRBD1 identical over 7 bases. Germline V gene data show CDR1 as SNHLY and CDR2 as FYNNEI. V dropped 6 bases and J dropped 11; count of bases not matched to a gene: 7. The CDR3 loop spans 13 amino acids. CDR3 DNA: TGTGCCAGCAGACCGACTACAGGGGCACCCCTCCACTTT. The encoded protein is CASRPTTGAPLHF.

The chain employs TRBV5-4 and TRBJ1-1; D gene unclear. The V gene's germline CDR1 is SGHNT and CDR2 YYREEE (reference sequence). The CDR3 is 13 residues long. Trimming shortened V by 2 bases and J by 2 bases, and 7 bases separated the two germline ends. The CDR3 sequence: CASSFRGNTEAFF. In DNA form, the CDR3 reads TGTGCCAGCAGCTTTCGGGGAAACACTGAAGCTTTCTTT.

The rearrangement links TRBV2 to TRBJ1-1, with D perhaps matching TRBD1 (5 bases). V dropped 6 bases and J dropped 11 bases, with 19 bases sitting between them. The CDR3 is 13 residues long. Germline V lookup: CDR1 SNHLY, CDR2 FYNNEI. CDR3 nucleotide sequence: TGTGCCAGCAGGCCCGGGACCCCGGAAAGTGCTTTCTTT. Protein sequence: CASRPGTPESAFF.

This clone appeared once. V and J are TRBV30 and TRBJ1-2; 8 positions match TRBD1. The V gene end was trimmed by 3 bases and the J gene end by 7 bases; junction bases not matched to a gene: 7. Germline assignment: CDR1 GTSNPN and CDR2 SVGIG (reference sequence). This CDR3 has 13 residues. This CDR3 reads CAWRTGARGGYTF. CDR3 in DNA: TGTGCCTGGAGGACAGGGGCGAGGGGTGGCTACACCTTC.

The chain links TRBV29-1 to TRBJ2-2; D unclear. The V end lost 5 bases, the J end lost 2 bases, and 3 bases lay between the germline ends. The CDR3 runs 11 residues. Germline assignment: CDR1 SQVTM and CDR2 ANQGSEA. The DNA of the CDR3 is TGCAGCGTTTATAACACCGGGGAGCTGTTTTTT. This codes for CSVYNTGELFF.

The chain has TRBV27 and TRBJ1-1; 9 bases are shared with TRBD1. The CDR3 covers 14 residues. The germline V gene has CDR1 MNHEY and CDR2 SMNVEV (reference sequence). With 5 bases clipped from V and 2 bases from J, the junction kept 3 bases outside the gene matches. CDR3 protein: CASSHRGRNTEAFF. CDR3 DNA sequence: TGTGCCAGCAGTCACAGGGGGCGTAACACTGAAGCTTTCTTT.

This chain joins TRBV27 and TRBJ2-1, with 7 bases that match TRBD1. J was trimmed by 4 bases and V by 5 bases; bases with no gene match: 14. Germline-derived CDR1 and CDR2 are MNHEY and SMNVEV (reference sequence). The CDR3 length is 17 residues. CDR3 in DNA: TGTGCCAGCAGTCCGGAAAGAGACAGGGAAGGATACAATGAGCAGTTCTTC. It is translated as CASSPERDREGYNEQFF.

This chain uses TRBV27 with TRBJ2-7, with D maybe TRBD2 (6 bases). Trimming took off 4 bases at V and 0 bases at J, with 13 bases between the two ends. Germline CDR1 and CDR2: MNHEY and SMNVEV (reference sequence). The CDR3 loop spans 15 amino acids. For the CDR3, the DNA is TGTGCCAGCAGTTCCTCTATGACTAGCTCCTACGAGCAGTACTTC. Translating it yields CASSSSMTSSYEQYF.

The chain combines TRBV6-1 with TRBJ2-6; the D is unclear. V lost 3 bases, J lost 0 bases, and 15 bases lay in between. Per the germline V gene, CDR1 is MNHNS and CDR2 is SASEGT. The CDR3 has 18 amino acids. This CDR3 is CASSDPRTQSSGANVLTF. DNA for the CDR3: TGTGCCAGCAGTGACCCCCGGACGCAGAGCTCTGGGGCCAACGTCCTGACTTTC.

The rearrangement uses TRBV7-2 and TRBJ2-3; 7 bases line up with TRBD2. The CDR3 covers 15 residues. The V gene end was trimmed by 1 base and the J gene end by 3 bases; junction bases not matched to a gene: 4. In germline, CDR1 is SGHTA, CDR2 FQGNSA. CDR3 sequence reads: CASSLVGGGTDTQYF. CDR3 DNA sequence: TGTGCCAGCAGCTTAGTTGGGGGAGGGACAGATACGCAGTATTTT.

The V call is TRBV7-9, the J call TRBJ1-1; the D is unclear. Germline CDR1 reads SEHNR; CDR2 reads FQNEAQ (reference sequence). The CDR3 consists of 12 residues. Trimming stripped 1 base from V and 9 bases from J, with 9 bases between. The chain's CDR3 is CASSLGGIKAFF. CDR3 nucleotide sequence: TGTGCCAGCAGCTTAGGTGGGATCAAAGCTTTCTTT.

This clone was found a few times. The chain combines TRBV6-5 with TRBJ1-1; D is undetermined. The CDR3 loop spans 15 amino acids. Trimming cost V 0 bases and J 3 bases, with 11 bases left between them. Germline assignment: CDR1 MNHEY and CDR2 SVGAGI. The CDR3 is CASSYSAMSYTEAFF. CDR3 DNA: TGTGCCAGCAGTTACTCAGCTATGAGTTACACTGAAGCTTTCTTT.

This chain connects TRBV6-5 to TRBJ2-5, with D possibly being TRBD1 or TRBD2 (5 bases each). The germline V and J ends were trimmed by 5 bases and 9 bases, with 13 bases remaining between them. Per germline, CDR1 MNHEY and CDR2 SVGAGI. The CDR3 is 12 amino acids. The CDR3 nucleotides read TGTGCCAGCAGTAGCGGATCCAGGGCCCAGTACTTC. Translation gives CASSSGSRAQYF.

The J gene is TRBJ2-1, the V gene TRBV19, with 9 positions matching TRBD2. V was clipped by 10 bases and J by 4 bases; unmatched bases: 11. Germline loops: CDR1 LNHDA, CDR2 SQIVND (reference sequence). This CDR3 has 15 residues. DNA of the CDR3: TGTGCCACCACATCCGGGACTAGCTCTTACAATGAGCAGTTCTTC. Translating it yields CATTSGTSSYNEQFF.

The chain employs TRBV25-1 and TRBJ1-1, with D possibly being TRBD1 (6 bases). CDR1 and CDR2 (germline): MGHDK, SYGVNS. Trimming removed 3 bases from V and 7 bases from J, with 12 bases in between. This CDR3 comprises 13 residues. The CDR3 nucleotides read TGTGCCAGCAGTGATACAGGGTTAGGTGAAGCTTTCTTT. This codes for CASSDTGLGEAFF. The full variable domain, its missing parts supplied by reference TRBV25-1 and TRBJ1-1, is EADIYQTPRYLVIGTGKKITLECSQTMGHDKMYWYQQDPGMELHLIHYSYGVNSTEKGDLSSESTVSRIRTEHFPLTLESARPSHTSQYLCASSDTGLGEAFFGQGTRLTVV.

This chain links TRBV2 with TRBJ2-1; 7 nucleotides line up with TRBD2. V gave up 2 bases and J gave up 5 bases; unmatched junction bases: 12. The CDR3 consists of 17 residues. Germline assignment: CDR1 SNHLY and CDR2 FYNNEI. In DNA, the CDR3 is TGTGCCAGCAGTGAATGGAGTCTAGCGGAGACAAACAATGAGCAGTTCTTC. Translated: CASSEWSLAETNNEQFF.